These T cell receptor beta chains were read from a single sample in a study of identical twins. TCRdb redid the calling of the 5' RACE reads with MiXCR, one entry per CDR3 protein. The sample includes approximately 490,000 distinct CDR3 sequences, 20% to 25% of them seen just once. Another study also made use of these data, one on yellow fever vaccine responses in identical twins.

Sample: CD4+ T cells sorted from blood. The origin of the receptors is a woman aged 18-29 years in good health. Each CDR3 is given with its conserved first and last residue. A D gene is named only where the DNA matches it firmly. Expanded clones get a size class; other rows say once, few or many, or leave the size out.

CDR3 protein: CASSKALIAGWETQYF
CDR3 DNA: TGTGCCAGCAGCAAAGCGCTAATAGCGGGATGGGAGACCCAGTACTTC
clone size: NA
V gene: TRBV21-1
J gene: TRBJ2-5
D gene: NA

CDR3 protein: CASSLSRLSGRPGELFF
CDR3 DNA: TGTGCCAGCAGCTTATCGAGGCTAAGCGGGAGACCCGGGGAGCTGTTTTTT
clone size: NA
V gene: TRBV11-2
J gene: TRBJ2-2
D gene: TRBD2

CDR3 protein: CASSPGVGYTF
CDR3 DNA: TGTGCCAGCAGTCCAGGGGTTGGCTACACCTTC
clone size: many
V gene: TRBV12-3/TRBV12-4
J gene: TRBJ1-2
D gene: NA

CDR3 protein: CASSEFTREQFF
CDR3 DNA: TGTGCCAGCAGCGAATTTACCAGGGAGCAGTTCTTC
clone size: NA
V gene: TRBV7-6
J gene: TRBJ2-1
D gene: NA

CDR3 protein: CASSPPARAGHEQYF
CDR3 DNA: TGTGCCAGCTCACCACCGGCCAGGGCGGGTCACGAGCAGTACTTC
clone size: NA
V gene: TRBV18
J gene: TRBJ2-7
D gene: NA

CDR3 protein: CASTSYEGRTEAFF
CDR3 DNA: TGTGCCAGCACTTCTTATGAGGGGAGAACTGAAGCTTTCTTT
clone size: few
V gene: TRBV12-3/TRBV12-4
J gene: TRBJ1-1
D gene: NA

CDR3 protein: CSARDPVNTEAFF
CDR3 DNA: TGCAGTGCTAGAGATCCCGTGAACACTGAAGCTTTCTTT
clone size: many
V gene: TRBV20-1
J gene: TRBJ1-1
D gene: NA

CDR3 protein: CSAWTGTRNGYTF
CDR3 DNA: TGCAGTGCTTGGACAGGGACTAGGAATGGCTACACCTTC
clone size: NA
V gene: TRBV20-1
J gene: TRBJ1-2
D gene: TRBD1

CDR3 protein: CASTPGSGRAGSPLHF
CDR3 DNA: TGTGCCAGCACTCCCGGGAGTGGCAGGGCAGGTTCACCCCTCCACTTT
clone size: few
V gene: TRBV27
J gene: TRBJ1-6
D gene: NA

CDR3 protein: CASSPGTIYEQYF
CDR3 DNA: TGTGCCAGCAGCCCCGGGACAATCTACGAGCAGTACTTC
clone size: NA
V gene: TRBV9
J gene: TRBJ2-7
D gene: NA

CDR3 protein: CASSLSVAGVMSPLHF
CDR3 DNA: TGTGCCAGCAGCTTATCGGTGGCAGGGGTTATGTCACCCCTCCACTTT
clone size: few
V gene: TRBV11-2
J gene: TRBJ1-6
D gene: NA

CDR3 protein: CASSLALNSDALGTQYF
CDR3 DNA: TGTGCCAGCAGCTTAGCGCTTAATAGCGACGCTTTGGGTACGCAGTATTTT
clone size: few
V gene: TRBV7-6
J gene: TRBJ2-3
D gene: NA

CDR3 protein: CASRGTGAYGYTF
CDR3 DNA: TGTGCCAGCAGAGGGACAGGGGCCTATGGCTACACCTTC
clone size: many
V gene: TRBV12-3/TRBV12-4
J gene: TRBJ1-2
D gene: TRBD1

CDR3 protein: CASSLRLFNEQFF
CDR3 DNA: TGTGCCAGCAGTTTACGACTTTTCAATGAGCAGTTCTTC
clone size: NA
V gene: TRBV12-3/TRBV12-4
J gene: TRBJ2-1
D gene: NA

CDR3 protein: CATSLYSSNQPQHF
CDR3 DNA: TGTGCCACCAGCTTGTACAGTAGCAATCAGCCCCAGCATTTT
clone size: few
V gene: TRBV15
J gene: TRBJ1-5
D gene: NA

CDR3 protein: CASSVTGSGRAENTQYF
CDR3 DNA: TGTGCCAGCAGCGTAACGGGTAGCGGGAGGGCCGAGAATACGCAGTATTTT
clone size: few
V gene: TRBV9
J gene: TRBJ2-3
D gene: TRBD2

CDR3 protein: CASSAGGGSYNEQFF
CDR3 DNA: TGCGCCAGCAGCGCGGGAGGGGGATCCTACAATGAGCAGTTCTTC
clone size: NA
V gene: TRBV5-1
J gene: TRBJ2-1
D gene: TRBD2

CDR3 protein: CASSSQVTTSTDTQYF
CDR3 DNA: TGTGCCAGCAGTTCCCAAGTTACTACTAGCACAGATACGCAGTATTTT
clone size: NA
V gene: TRBV12-3/TRBV12-4
J gene: TRBJ2-3
D gene: NA

CDR3 protein: CASSLRADTTYEQYF
CDR3 DNA: TGCGCCAGCAGCTTGCGAGCCGACACTACCTACGAGCAGTACTTC
clone size: few
V gene: TRBV5-1
J gene: TRBJ2-7
D gene: NA

CDR3 protein: CASSHYGQKETQYF
CDR3 DNA: TGTGCCAGCAGCCACTACGGACAGAAAGAGACCCAGTACTTC
clone size: NA
V gene: TRBV7-2
J gene: TRBJ2-5
D gene: NA

CDR3 protein: CASSPTIGRTYEQYF
CDR3 DNA: TGTGCCAGCTCACCAACAATAGGCAGGACCTACGAGCAGTACTTC
clone size: few
V gene: TRBV18
J gene: TRBJ2-7
D gene: NA

CDR3 protein: CASSLGSGYSGANVLTF
CDR3 DNA: TGTGCCAGCAGTTTAGGGTCGGGGTACTCTGGGGCCAACGTCCTGACTTTC
clone size: once
V gene: TRBV27
J gene: TRBJ2-6
D gene: NA

CDR3 protein: CASSILSGANVLTF
CDR3 DNA: TGTGCCAGTAGTATTCTCTCTGGGGCCAACGTCCTGACTTTC
clone size: NA
V gene: TRBV19
J gene: TRBJ2-6
D gene: NA

CDR3 protein: CASSGLADRDTQYF
CDR3 DNA: TGTGCCAGCAGCGGACTAGCGGACCGAGATACGCAGTATTTT
clone size: few
V gene: TRBV27
J gene: TRBJ2-3
D gene: TRBD2

CDR3 protein: CSAMGLAGFDEQFF
CDR3 DNA: TGCAGTGCAATGGGACTAGCGGGGTTTGATGAGCAGTTCTTC
clone size: few
V gene: TRBV20-1
J gene: TRBJ2-1
D gene: TRBD2

CDR3 protein: CASSRDAPLEQFF
CDR3 DNA: TGTGCCAGCAGTCGGGACGCTCCTTTGGAGCAGTTCTTC
clone size: NA
V gene: TRBV11-2
J gene: TRBJ2-1
D gene: NA

CDR3 protein: CASSSPGLEGTEQFF
CDR3 DNA: TGTGCCAGTTCGTCACCGGGACTAGAGGGCACTGAGCAGTTCTTC
clone size: NA
V gene: TRBV11-1
J gene: TRBJ2-1
D gene: TRBD2

CDR3 protein: CSASTNEQFF
CDR3 DNA: TGCAGTGCTAGTACCAATGAGCAGTTCTTC
clone size: NA
V gene: TRBV20-1
J gene: TRBJ2-1
D gene: NA

CDR3 protein: CSVARQAPGYTF
CDR3 DNA: TGCAGCGTTGCTAGGCAGGCCCCTGGCTACACCTTC
clone size: few
V gene: TRBV29-1
J gene: TRBJ1-2
D gene: NA

CDR3 protein: CASSPFAGIEETQYF
CDR3 DNA: TGTGCCAGCAGCCCCTTCGCTGGAATCGAAGAGACCCAGTACTTC
clone size: NA
V gene: TRBV7-9
J gene: TRBJ2-5
D gene: NA

CDR3 protein: CASSEGMARWAGGKAYYEQYF
CDR3 DNA: TGTGCCAGCAGTGAGGGTATGGCGCGATGGGCAGGGGGCAAGGCCTACTACGAGCAGTACTTC
clone size: NA
V gene: TRBV6-1
J gene: TRBJ2-7
D gene: TRBD1

CDR3 protein: CASGPVGYEQYF
CDR3 DNA: TGTGCCAGCGGTCCGGTTGGCTACGAGCAGTACTTC
clone size: NA
V gene: TRBV7-9
J gene: TRBJ2-7
D gene: NA

CDR3 protein: CASSLAGTSANYGYTF
CDR3 DNA: TGTGCCAGCAGCTTAGCTGGGACGTCAGCTAACTATGGCTACACCTTC
clone size: few
V gene: TRBV7-9
J gene: TRBJ1-2
D gene: NA

CDR3 protein: CATAGTLEVTDTQYF
CDR3 DNA: TGTGCCACCGCCGGGACTTTGGAGGTCACAGATACGCAGTATTTT
clone size: NA
V gene: TRBV12-3/TRBV12-4
J gene: TRBJ2-3
D gene: NA

CDR3 protein: CSAPDRGGGTQYF
CDR3 DNA: TGCAGTGCTCCAGACAGGGGGGGCGGGACCCAGTACTTC
clone size: few
V gene: TRBV20-1
J gene: TRBJ2-5
D gene: TRBD1

CDR3 protein: CASSLRRSGGAGSTDTQYF
CDR3 DNA: TGTGCCAGCAGCCTAAGACGGAGCGGGGGGGCCGGAAGCACAGATACGCAGTATTTT
clone size: NA
V gene: TRBV11-2
J gene: TRBJ2-3
D gene: TRBD2

CDR3 protein: CASSLAVHYEQYF
CDR3 DNA: TGTGCCAGCAGTCTAGCGGTCCACTACGAGCAGTACTTC
clone size: few
V gene: TRBV12-3/TRBV12-4
J gene: TRBJ2-7
D gene: TRBD2